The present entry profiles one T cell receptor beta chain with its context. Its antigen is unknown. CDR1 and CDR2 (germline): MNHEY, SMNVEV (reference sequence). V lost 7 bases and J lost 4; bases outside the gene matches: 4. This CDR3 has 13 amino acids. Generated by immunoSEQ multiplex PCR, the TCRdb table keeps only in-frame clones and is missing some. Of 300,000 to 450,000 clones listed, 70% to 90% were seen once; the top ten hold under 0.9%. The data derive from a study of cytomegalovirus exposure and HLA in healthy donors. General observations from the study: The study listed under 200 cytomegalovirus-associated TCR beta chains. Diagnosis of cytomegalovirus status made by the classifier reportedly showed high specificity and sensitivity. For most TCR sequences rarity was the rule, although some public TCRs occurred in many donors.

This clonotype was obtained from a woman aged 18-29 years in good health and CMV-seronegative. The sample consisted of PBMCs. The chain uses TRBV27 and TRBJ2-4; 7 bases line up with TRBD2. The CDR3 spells CASTAGVKNIQYF. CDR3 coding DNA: TGTGCCAGCACCGCGGGGGTGAAAAACATTCAGTACTTC.